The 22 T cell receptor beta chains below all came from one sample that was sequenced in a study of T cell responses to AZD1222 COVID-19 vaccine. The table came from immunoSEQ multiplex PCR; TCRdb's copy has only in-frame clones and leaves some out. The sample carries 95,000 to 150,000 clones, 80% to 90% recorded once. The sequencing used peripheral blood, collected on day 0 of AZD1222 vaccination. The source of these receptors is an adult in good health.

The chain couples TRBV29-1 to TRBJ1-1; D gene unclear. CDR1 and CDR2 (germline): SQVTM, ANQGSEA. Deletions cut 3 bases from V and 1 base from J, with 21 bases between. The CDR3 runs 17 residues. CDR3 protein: CSVERYSESWANTEAFF. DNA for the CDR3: TGCAGCGTTGAGAGGTACTCGGAATCGTGGGCGAACACTGAAGCTTTCTTT.

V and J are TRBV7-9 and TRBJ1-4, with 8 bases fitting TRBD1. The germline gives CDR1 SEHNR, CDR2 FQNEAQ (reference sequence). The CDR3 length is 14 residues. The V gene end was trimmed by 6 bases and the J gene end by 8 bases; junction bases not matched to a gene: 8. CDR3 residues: CASSLDREGEKLFF. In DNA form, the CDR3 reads TGTGCCAGCAGTTTGGACAGGGAGGGCGAAAAACTGTTTTTT.

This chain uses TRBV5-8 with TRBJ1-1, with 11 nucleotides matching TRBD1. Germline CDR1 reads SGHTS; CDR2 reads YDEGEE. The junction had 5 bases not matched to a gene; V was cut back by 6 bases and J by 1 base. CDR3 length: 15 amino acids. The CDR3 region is CASTRTGGPNTEAFF. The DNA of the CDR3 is TGTGCCAGCACCCGGACAGGGGGCCCGAACACTGAAGCTTTCTTT. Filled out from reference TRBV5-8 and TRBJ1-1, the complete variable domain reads EAGVTQSPTHLIKTRGQQATLRCSPISGHTSVYWYQQALGLGLQFLLWYDEGEERNRGNFPPRFSGRQFPNYSSELNVNALELEDSALYLCASTRTGGPNTEAFFGQGTRLTVV.

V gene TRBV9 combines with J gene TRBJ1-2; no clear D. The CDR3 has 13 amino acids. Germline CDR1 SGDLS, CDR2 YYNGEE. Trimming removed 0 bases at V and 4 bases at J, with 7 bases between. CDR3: CASSVEGSYGYTF. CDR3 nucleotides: TGTGCCAGCAGCGTAGAAGGATCCTATGGCTACACCTTC.

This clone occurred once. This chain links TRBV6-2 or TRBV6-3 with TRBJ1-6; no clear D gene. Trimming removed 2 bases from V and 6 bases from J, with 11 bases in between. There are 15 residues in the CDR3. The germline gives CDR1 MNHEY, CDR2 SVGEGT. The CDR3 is CASSYRTGRNSPLHF. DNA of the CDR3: TGTGCCAGCAGTTACCGGACGGGCCGTAATTCACCCCTCCACTTT.

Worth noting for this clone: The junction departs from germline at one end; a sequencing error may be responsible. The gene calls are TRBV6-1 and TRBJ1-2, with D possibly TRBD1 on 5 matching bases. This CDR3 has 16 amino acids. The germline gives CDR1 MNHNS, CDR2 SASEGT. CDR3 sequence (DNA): TGTGCCAACAGTGAAGCGTCTAACAGCGAGGGGTATGGCTACACCTTC. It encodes CANSEASNSEGYGYTF.

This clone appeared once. The CDR3 DNA is TGTGCCAGCAGTACTCGGAGGGGGAAAAACATTCAGTACTTC. As protein: CASSTRRGKNIQYF. This sequence joins TRBV28 and TRBJ2-4; TRBD1 or TRBD2 may be the D gene (6 bases each). Per germline, CDR1 MDHEN and CDR2 SYDVKM. The CDR3 has 14 amino acids. Trimming removed 5 bases from V and 4 bases from J, with 12 bases in between.

Here the CDR3 DNA reads TGTGCCTGGAGTGTATCGCTGGGGGCTAACTATGGCTACACCTTC. Its protein is CAWSVSLGANYGYTF. The V and J genes are TRBV30 and TRBJ1-2, with D tentatively TRBD1 (5 bases). The germline gives CDR1 GTSNPN, CDR2 SVGIG (reference sequence). This CDR3 contains 15 residues. Trimming shortened V by 0 bases and J by 0 bases, and 11 bases separated the two germline ends. The whole variable domain, remainder taken from reference TRBV30 and TRBJ1-2, is SQTIHQWPATLVQPVGSPLSLECTVEGTSNPNLYWYRQAAGRGLQLLFYSVGIGQISSEVPQNLSASRPQDRQFILSSKKLLLSDSGFYLCAWSVSLGANYGYTFGSGTRLTVV.

CDR3 in amino acids: CAWSGVYGYTF. The CDR3 bases are TGTGCCTGGAGTGGGGTCTATGGCTACACCTTC. This chain connects TRBV30 to TRBJ1-2; D is unclear. The CDR3 spans 11 residues. Looked up from germline, CDR1 is GTSNPN and CDR2 is SVGIG (reference sequence). The V and J ends lost 1 base and 4 bases respectively, with 4 bases between them.

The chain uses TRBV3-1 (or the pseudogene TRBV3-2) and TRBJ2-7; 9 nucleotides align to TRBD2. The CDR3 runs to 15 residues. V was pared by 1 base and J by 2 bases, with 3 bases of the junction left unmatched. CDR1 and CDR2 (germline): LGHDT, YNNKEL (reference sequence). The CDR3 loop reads CASSQVSGGPYEQYF. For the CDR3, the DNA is TGTGCCAGCAGCCAAGTTAGCGGGGGTCCCTACGAGCAGTACTTC.

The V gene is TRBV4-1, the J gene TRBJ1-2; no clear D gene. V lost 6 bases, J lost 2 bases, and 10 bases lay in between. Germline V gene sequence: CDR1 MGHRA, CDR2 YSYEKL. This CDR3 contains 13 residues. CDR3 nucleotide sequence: TGCGCCAGCAGAAAGGGAGGGAACTATGGCTACACCTTC. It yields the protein CASRKGGNYGYTF.

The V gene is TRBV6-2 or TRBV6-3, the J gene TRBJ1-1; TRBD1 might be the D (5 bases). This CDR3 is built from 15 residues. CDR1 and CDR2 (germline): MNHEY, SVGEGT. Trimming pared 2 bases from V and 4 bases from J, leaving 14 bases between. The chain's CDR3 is CASSYPPTGGTEAFF. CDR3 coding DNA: TGTGCCAGCAGTTACCCTCCCACTGGGGGCACTGAAGCTTTCTTT.

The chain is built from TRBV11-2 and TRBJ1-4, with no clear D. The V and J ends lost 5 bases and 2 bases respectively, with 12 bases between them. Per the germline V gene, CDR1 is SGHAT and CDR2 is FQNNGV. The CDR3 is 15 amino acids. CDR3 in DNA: TGTGCCAGCAGCCGGGGAGGTACTACTAATGAAAAACTGTTTTTT. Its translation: CASSRGGTTNEKLFF. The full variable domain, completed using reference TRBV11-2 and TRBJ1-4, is EAGVAQSPRYKIIEKRQSVAFWCNPISGHATLYWYQQILGQGPKLLIQFQNNGVVDDSQLPKDRFSAERLKGVDSTLKIQPAKLEDSAVYLCASSRGGTTNEKLFFGSGTQLSVL.

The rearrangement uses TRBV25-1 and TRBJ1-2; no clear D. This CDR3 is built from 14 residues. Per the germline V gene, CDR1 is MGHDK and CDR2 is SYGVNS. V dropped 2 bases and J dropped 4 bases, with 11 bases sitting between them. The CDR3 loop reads CASSERLTTYGYTF. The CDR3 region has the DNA TGTGCCAGCAGTGAACGCCTCACCACCTATGGCTACACCTTC.

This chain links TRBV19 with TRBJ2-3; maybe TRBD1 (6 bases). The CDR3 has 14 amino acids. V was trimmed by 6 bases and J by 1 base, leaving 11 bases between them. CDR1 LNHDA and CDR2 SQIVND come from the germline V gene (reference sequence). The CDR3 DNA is TGTGCCAGTAGGCGGACAGCGGGCACAGATACGCAGTATTTT. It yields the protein CASRRTAGTDTQYF. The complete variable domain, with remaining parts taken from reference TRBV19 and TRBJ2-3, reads DGGITQSPKYLFRKEGQNVTLSCEQNLNHDAMYWYRQDPGQGLRLIYYSQIVNDFQKGDIAEGYSVSREKKESFPLTVTSAQKNPTAFYLCASRRTAGTDTQYFGPGTRLTVL.

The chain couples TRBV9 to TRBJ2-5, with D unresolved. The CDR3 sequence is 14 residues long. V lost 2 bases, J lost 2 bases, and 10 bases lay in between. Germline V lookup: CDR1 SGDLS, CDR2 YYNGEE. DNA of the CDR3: TGTGCCAGCAGCGTGGCGCCTTTACAAGAGACCCAGTACTTC. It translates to CASSVAPLQETQYF.

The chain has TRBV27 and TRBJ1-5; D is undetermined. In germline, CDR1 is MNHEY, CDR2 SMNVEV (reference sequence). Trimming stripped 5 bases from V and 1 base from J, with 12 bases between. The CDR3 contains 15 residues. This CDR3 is CASSPSPSSNQPQHF. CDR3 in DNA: TGTGCCAGCAGTCCATCTCCTTCGAGCAATCAGCCCCAGCATTTT.

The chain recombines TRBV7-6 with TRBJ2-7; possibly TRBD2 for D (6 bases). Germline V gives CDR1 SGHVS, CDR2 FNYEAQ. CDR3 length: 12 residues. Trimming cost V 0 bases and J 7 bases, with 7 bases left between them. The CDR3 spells CASSLASGEQYF. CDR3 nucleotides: TGTGCCAGCAGCTTAGCGAGCGGGGAGCAGTACTTC.

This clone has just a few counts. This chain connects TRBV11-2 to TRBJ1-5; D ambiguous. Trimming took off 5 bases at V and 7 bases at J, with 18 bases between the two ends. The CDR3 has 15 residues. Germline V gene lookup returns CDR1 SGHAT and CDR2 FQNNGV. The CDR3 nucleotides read TGTGCCAGCAGCCTCCAGGATTTCGGAGGACAGCCCCAGCATTTT. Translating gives CASSLQDFGGQPQHF.

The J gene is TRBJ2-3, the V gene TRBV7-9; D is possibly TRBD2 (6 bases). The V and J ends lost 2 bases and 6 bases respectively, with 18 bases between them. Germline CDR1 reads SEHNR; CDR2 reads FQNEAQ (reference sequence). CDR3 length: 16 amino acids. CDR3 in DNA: TGTGCCAGCAGCTTACACGGTAGCGGAAGTGGCGATACGCAGTATTTT. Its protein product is CASSLHGSGSGDTQYF.

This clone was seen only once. The CDR3 sequence: CASSQVSGANSPLHF. The CDR3 coding sequence is TGTGCCAGCAGCCAAGTCTCAGGGGCCAATTCACCCCTCCACTTT. The chain combines TRBV3-1 (or the pseudogene TRBV3-2) with TRBJ1-6; D may be TRBD1 (6 bases). This CDR3 has 15 amino acids. The germline V gene has CDR1 LGHDT and CDR2 YNNKEL (reference sequence). V lost 1 base and J lost 7, with 11 bases in between.

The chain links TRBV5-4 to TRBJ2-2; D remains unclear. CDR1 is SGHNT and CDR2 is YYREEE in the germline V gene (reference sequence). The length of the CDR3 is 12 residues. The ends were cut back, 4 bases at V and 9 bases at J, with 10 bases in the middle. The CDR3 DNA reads TGTGCCAGCAGCGCCGGGTCGCGGGAGCTGTTTTTT. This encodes CASSAGSRELFF.